What follows are 30 T cell receptor beta chains derived from one specimen sequenced in a study of control samples from healthy donors and cancer patients. The protocol was immunoSEQ multiplex PCR, while the TCRdb copy is restricted to in-frame clones and leaves out a portion. The repertoire holds 90,000 to 150,000 clones, with around 88% as singletons. What was sequenced was blood. These receptors originate from a man between 35 and 55 years old in good health.

This clone was detected many times. This chain uses TRBV18 with TRBJ2-7; 10 bases map to TRBD1. V was pared by 0 bases and J by 3 bases, with 2 bases of the junction left unmatched. CDR1 KGHSH and CDR2 LQKENI come from the germline V gene. The CDR3 runs to 15 residues. The DNA for the CDR3 is TGTGCCAGCTCACCACCGGGGGACAGGGGCTACGAGCAGTACTTC. The encoded protein is CASSPPGDRGYEQYF.

The chain recombines TRBV29-1 with TRBJ1-1; 7 bases agree with TRBD1. The V segment lost 7 bases and the J segment 3 bases; nucleotides outside the gene matches: 8. Looked up from germline, CDR1 is SQVTM and CDR2 is ANQGSEA. CDR3 length: 13 residues. The CDR3 nucleotides read TGCAGCGCGCAGGGGGTAGGGGACACTGAAGCTTTCTTT. Translation gives CSAQGVGDTEAFF.

V usage is TRBV12-3 or TRBV12-4 and J usage is TRBJ1-2; 8 bases match TRBD1. The CDR3 length is 13 residues. J was trimmed by 4 bases and V by 6 bases; bases with no gene match: 4. The CDR3 DNA reads as TGTGCCAGCAGGCAGACAGGGGCCTATGGCTACACCTTC. Protein sequence: CASRQTGAYGYTF.

This chain uses TRBV7-2 with TRBJ2-7; D unresolved. The CDR3 is 14 residues long. The germline V and J ends were trimmed by 0 bases and 0 bases, with 6 bases remaining between them. The germline CDR1 and CDR2 sequences are SGHTA and FQGNSA. CDR3 sequence: CASSLAGFSYEQYF. Written as DNA, the CDR3 is TGTGCCAGCAGCTTAGCAGGATTCTCCTACGAGCAGTACTTC. Filled out from reference TRBV7-2 and TRBJ2-7, the complete variable domain reads GAGVSQSPSNKVTEKGKDVELRCDPISGHTALYWYRQSLGQGLEFLIYFQGNSAPDKSGLPSDRFSAERTGGSVSTLTIQRTQQEDSAVYLCASSLAGFSYEQYFGPGTRLTVT.

The table lists this clone with a few counts. The chain has TRBV6-4 and TRBJ2-2, with TRBD2 as a possible D gene (5 bases). V dropped 4 bases and J dropped 4 bases, with 22 bases sitting between them. The CDR3 sequence is 18 residues long. Per germline, CDR1 MRHNA and CDR2 SNTAGT. In DNA, the CDR3 is TGTGCCAGCAGTGCTTTACCTAGTTCTGGCCGGGGCACCGGGGAGCTGTTTTTT. As protein: CASSALPSSGRGTGELFF.

This clone appeared a single time. The rearrangement uses TRBV15 and TRBJ2-1, with 12 bases fitting TRBD2. Germline V CDR1 and CDR2: LNHNV, YYDKDF (reference sequence). Trimming removed 0 bases from V and 12 bases from J; junction bases left unmatched: 6. The CDR3 is 15 amino acids. The CDR3: CATSRDSLAGGRQFF. The CDR3 coding sequence is TGTGCCACCAGCAGAGATTCGCTAGCGGGGGGGAGGCAGTTCTTC. Complete variable domain (other parts from reference TRBV15 and TRBJ2-1): DAMVIQNPRYQVTQFGKPVTLSCSQTLNHNVMYWYQQKSSQAPKLLFHYYDKDFNNEADTPDNFQSRRPNTSFCFLDIRSPGLGDTAMYLCATSRDSLAGGRQFFGPGTRLTVL.

Only one count was recorded for this clone. The CDR3 DNA reads as TGTGCCAGCTCACCCAAGGGACAGGGGGCAATACAGCCCCAGCATTTT. It yields the protein CASSPKGQGAIQPQHF. This chain joins TRBV18 and TRBJ1-5, with TRBD1 matching over 12 bases. The CDR3 runs 16 residues. J gave up 7 bases and V 3 bases, and 7 bases lay outside the gene matches. CDR1 is KGHSH, CDR2 LQKENI, per germline.

V usage is TRBV6-4 and J usage is TRBJ2-3; a possible D gene is TRBD1 (6 bases). V was clipped by 0 bases and J by 4 bases, with 11 bases between them. Looked up from germline, CDR1 is MRHNA and CDR2 is SNTAGT. This CDR3 contains 15 residues. CDR3 region: CASSDSSGAADTQYF. As DNA, the CDR3 is TGTGCCAGCAGTGACTCGTCAGGGGCAGCAGATACGCAGTATTTT.

The rearrangement uses TRBV4-1 and TRBJ2-3, with TRBD1 as a possible D gene (6 bases). The CDR3 loop spans 16 amino acids. V dropped 5 bases and J dropped 2 bases, with 17 bases sitting between them. CDR1 is MGHRA, CDR2 YSYEKL, per germline. The CDR3 loop is CASSDRDTRTTDTQYF. The CDR3 region has the DNA TGCGCCAGCAGCGACCGGGACACCCGAACCACAGATACGCAGTATTTT.

This chain uses TRBV7-2 with TRBJ2-3; D tentatively reads TRBD1 or TRBD2 (5 bases each). There are 19 residues in the CDR3. The V end was cut by 1 base, the J end by 3 bases, with 23 bases between. CDR1 and CDR2 (germline): SGHTA, FQGNSA. In DNA form, the CDR3 reads TGTGCCAGCAGCTTAGAATACGGTTCGGGGACCGTCTCAACAGATACGCAGTATTTT. This sequence encodes CASSLEYGSGTVSTDTQYF.

The chain employs TRBV29-1 and TRBJ2-1, with 10 bases identical to TRBD2. This CDR3 region has 15 residues. Per germline, CDR1 SQVTM and CDR2 ANQGSEA. V lost 4 bases, J lost 3 bases, and 6 bases stayed unmatched. The chain's CDR3 is CSVVGLAGVYNEQFF. Written as DNA, the CDR3 is TGCAGCGTTGTTGGGCTAGCGGGAGTCTACAATGAGCAGTTCTTC.

The genes are TRBV10-1 and TRBJ2-3; TRBD2 matches at 9 bases. The CDR3 extends over 17 amino acids. With 0 bases clipped from V and 0 bases from J, the junction kept 4 bases outside the gene matches. The V gene's germline CDR1 is WNHNN and CDR2 SYGVQD (reference sequence). The CDR3 DNA follows: TGCGCCAGCAGTGAGTCTAGCGGGGGTTATAGCACAGATACGCAGTATTTT. It codes for CASSESSGGYSTDTQYF.

The J gene is TRBJ1-5, the V gene TRBV18; D unresolved. V was cut by 3 bases and J by 6 bases, with 9 bases left in between. Germline V gene lookup returns CDR1 KGHSH and CDR2 LQKENI. The CDR3 extends over 13 amino acids. As DNA, the CDR3 is TGTGCCAGCTCACCGGGGTTTGGTCAGCCCCAGCATTTT. It translates to CASSPGFGQPQHF.

This chain joins TRBV24-1 and TRBJ1-5; D gene uncertain. Trimming cost V 2 bases and J 4 bases, with 11 bases left between them. Germline assignment: CDR1 KGHDR and CDR2 SFDVKD. The CDR3 totals 15 residues. The CDR3 DNA follows: TGTGCCACCAGTGATTCCGGACGGATGAATCAGCCCCAGCATTTT. It specifies CATSDSGRMNQPQHF.

This rearrangement joins TRBV19 to TRBJ1-5; possible D gene TRBD1, 5 bases. V lost 7 bases and J lost 6, with 13 bases in between. The CDR3 runs to 13 residues. Germline loops: CDR1 LNHDA, CDR2 SQIVND (reference sequence). The CDR3 bases are TGTGCCAGTACCAATGGGGGGTTTCAGCCCCAGCATTTT. Encoded protein: CASTNGGFQPQHF.

This clone appeared once. The rearrangement joins TRBV19 to TRBJ2-3; D remains ambiguous. Germline lookup yields CDR1 LNHDA and CDR2 SQIVND (reference sequence). The V end was cut by 6 bases, the J end by 2 bases, with 12 bases between. The CDR3 runs to 14 residues. CDR3 region: CASSRAGSTDTQYF. CDR3 nucleotide sequence: TGTGCCAGTAGCCGAGCTGGGTCCACAGATACGCAGTATTTT.

The chain joins TRBV4-1 to TRBJ2-1, with D hard to call. Trimming removed 0 bases from V and 6 bases from J, with 12 bases in between. This CDR3 region has 15 residues. Looked up from germline, CDR1 is MGHRA and CDR2 is YSYEKL. For the CDR3, the DNA is TGCGCCAGCAGCCAAGATACTGCCTTTGGCAATGAGCAGTTCTTC. Amino acid sequence: CASSQDTAFGNEQFF.

Only one count was recorded for this clone. The J gene is TRBJ1-3, the V gene TRBV10-2; D is possibly TRBD1 (5 bases). V lost 6 bases to trimming and J lost 0 bases, with 9 bases between them. This CDR3 comprises 14 residues. Germline values: CDR1 WSHSY, CDR2 SAAADI. The CDR3 DNA is TGCGCCAGCAGAGTGGGACTCTCTGGAAACACCATATATTTT. It yields the protein CASRVGLSGNTIYF.

The chain recombines TRBV6-6 with TRBJ2-3, with TRBD2 matching over 9 bases. Trimming cost V 5 bases and J 2 bases; bases outside gene matches: 5. CDR3 length: 15 amino acids. The V gene's germline CDR1 is MNHNY and CDR2 SVGAGI (reference sequence). DNA of the CDR3: TGTGCCAGCAGTAGCGGGGGGTCCCTCACAGATACGCAGTATTTT. It translates to CASSSGGSLTDTQYF.

The chain has TRBV5-6 and TRBJ2-7; TRBD2 aligns across 7 bases. The V and J ends lost 4 bases and 3 bases, in that order; junction bases with no gene match: 10. The V gene's germline CDR1 is SGHDT and CDR2 YYEEEE. The length of the CDR3 is 15 residues. The DNA for the CDR3 is TGTGCCAGCAGCCCTGAGGGACTAACAAGCTACGAGCAGTACTTC. Translated, it gives CASSPEGLTSYEQYF.

J is TRBJ2-5 and V is TRBV24-1; no clear D. V shed 7 bases and J shed 5 bases, with 10 bases lying between them. The CDR3 has 12 amino acids. Germline CDR1 is KGHDR and CDR2 is SFDVKD. Here the CDR3 reads CATRGLRETQYF. CDR3 in DNA: TGTGCCACCAGAGGGCTGCGCGAGACCCAGTACTTC.

V is TRBV19 and J is TRBJ1-2; D is perhaps TRBD1 (5 bases). Deletions cut 11 bases from V and 7 bases from J, with 14 bases between. The CDR3 is 11 residues long. Germline-derived CDR1 and CDR2 are LNHDA and SQIVND (reference sequence). In nucleotides, the CDR3 is TGTGCCGGTAACGGGGCTCTTGGCTACACCTTC. Translated: CAGNGALGYTF.

This clone was detected only a few times. The V call is TRBV29-1, the J call TRBJ1-2, with unresolved D. V was cut by 2 bases and J by 6 bases, with 13 bases left in between. The CDR3 covers 13 residues. Per germline, CDR1 SQVTM and CDR2 ANQGSEA. In DNA, the CDR3 is TGCAGCGTTGAACTCCCACAGTTAAATGGCTACACCTTC. Protein product: CSVELPQLNGYTF.

This chain's CDR3 is CASSGPGQVDGYTF. The CDR3 bases are TGTGCCAGCAGCGGCCCGGGACAGGTGGATGGCTACACCTTC. V and J are TRBV11-3 and TRBJ1-2, with 8 bases lining up with TRBD1. Per the germline V gene, CDR1 is SGHNT and CDR2 is YENEEA. The length of the CDR3 is 14 residues. The V and J ends lost 5 bases and 6 bases, in that order; junction bases with no gene match: 8.

This clone was seen a few times. V is TRBV19 and J is TRBJ1-5; TRBD1 might be the D (6 bases). Per the germline V gene, CDR1 is LNHDA and CDR2 is SQIVND (reference sequence). V was clipped by 4 bases and J by 3 bases, with 13 bases between them. The CDR3 spans 15 residues. CDR3: CASSTSRGVNQPQHF. DNA for the CDR3: TGTGCCAGTAGTACCTCAAGGGGGGTCAATCAGCCCCAGCATTTT.

The V call is TRBV13, the J call TRBJ2-3; 9 bases are shared with TRBD2. In germline, CDR1 is PRHDT, CDR2 FYEKMQ (reference sequence). Trimming took 0 bases from V and 9 from J; bases not matched to a gene: 7. The CDR3 consists of 15 residues. The CDR3 spells CASSLGTSGWGTQYF. The CDR3 DNA reads as TGTGCCAGCAGCTTAGGGACTAGCGGTTGGGGGACGCAGTATTTT.

The chain combines TRBV18 with TRBJ1-2; possibly TRBD1 for D (5 bases). The CDR3 is made up of 14 amino acids. Trimming pared 3 bases from V and 2 bases from J, leaving 10 bases between. Germline CDR1 is KGHSH and CDR2 is LQKENI. The CDR3 here is CASSPGGTNYGYTF. The DNA of the CDR3 is TGTGCCAGCTCACCGGGGGGGACCAACTATGGCTACACCTTC.

The J gene is TRBJ2-6, the V gene TRBV6-4; TRBD2 agrees at 9 bases. V lost 5 bases to trimming and J lost 1 base; unmatched junction nucleotides: 6. The CDR3 is made up of 17 amino acids. Germline V gene sequence: CDR1 MRHNA, CDR2 SNTAGT. The CDR3 nucleotides are TGTGCCAGCAGTAGCGCGGGGGGGCCTTCTGGGGCCAACGTCCTGACTTTC. It encodes CASSSAGGPSGANVLTF.

Here the CDR3 reads CASNRDTTSGANVLTF. For the CDR3, the DNA is TGTGCCAGCAACCGGGACACCACCTCTGGGGCCAACGTCCTGACTTTC. This chain joins TRBV5-6 and TRBJ2-6, with D possibly TRBD1 on 6 matching bases. Trimming cost V 6 bases and J 0 bases, with 13 bases left between them. This CDR3 is 16 amino acids long. Germline loops: CDR1 SGHDT, CDR2 YYEEEE.

The chain carries TRBV6-5 and TRBJ1-1; D is unclear. With 6 bases removed from V and 0 bases from J, the gap between germline ends came to 8 bases. Germline CDR1 reads MNHEY; CDR2 reads SVGAGI. The CDR3 contains 13 residues. The CDR3 is CASRKAMNTEAFF. CDR3 coding DNA: TGTGCCAGCAGGAAGGCGATGAACACTGAAGCTTTCTTT.